What follows are 28 T cell receptor beta chains derived from one specimen sequenced in a study of blood T cell repertoires in COVID-19. Profiling relied on immunoSEQ multiplex PCR, and the TCRdb table lists in-frame clones only, not all of them. The profile shows 370,000 or so clones, approximately 89% of them singletons. Sequenced: PBMCs or T cells enriched from blood (not recorded which). The receptors were sampled from a man aged 30 to 45 who had recovered from COVID-19.

The V call is TRBV7-9, the J call TRBJ1-6, with D perhaps TRBD1 (5 bases). The CDR3 spans 14 residues. V shed 4 bases and J shed 8 bases, with 12 bases lying between them. Germline V gene sequence: CDR1 SEHNR, CDR2 FQNEAQ (reference sequence). The CDR3 reads CASSWGSTDSPLHF. Written as DNA, the CDR3 is TGTGCCAGCAGCTGGGGCAGTACTGATTCACCCCTCCACTTT.

This clone was counted once. The chain combines TRBV4-2 with TRBJ2-3, with D perhaps matching TRBD2 (6 bases). V lost 3 bases to trimming and J lost 4 bases, with 11 bases between them. CDR1 is LGHNA, CDR2 YNFKEQ, per germline. The CDR3 extends over 14 amino acids. The CDR3 DNA sequence: TGTGCCAGCAGCCAGGGGACTTCCGCAGATACGCAGTATTTT. It translates to CASSQGTSADTQYF.

This chain links TRBV5-1 with TRBJ2-1, with a possible D match to TRBD2 (7 bases). This CDR3 is built from 13 residues. The V end was cut by 4 bases, the J end by 10 bases, with 15 bases between. Germline loops: CDR1 SGHRS, CDR2 YFSETQ. This CDR3 reads CASSLGGGWEQFF. DNA for the CDR3: TGCGCCAGCAGCCTTGGGGGGGGCTGGGAGCAGTTCTTC.

The chain couples TRBV6-5 to TRBJ1-6; weak D call: TRBD1 (5 bases). Deletions cut 5 bases from V and 15 bases from J, with 14 bases between. Looked up from germline, CDR1 is MNHEY and CDR2 is SVGAGI. This CDR3 has 12 residues. In nucleotides, the CDR3 is TGTGCCAGCAGTCCTTGGGGGGGGTTCCTCCACTTT. Translation: CASSPWGGFLHF.

The V gene is TRBV2, the J gene TRBJ1-2; the D gene is possibly TRBD1 (5 bases). The CDR3 is made up of 13 amino acids. Trimming shortened V by 7 bases and J by 4 bases, and 13 bases separated the two germline ends. CDR1 is SNHLY, CDR2 FYNNEI, per germline. Written as DNA, the CDR3 is TGTGCCAGCATTCTCAGGGAGGGCTATGGCTACACCTTC. Translation: CASILREGYGYTF.

V gene TRBV5-1 combines with J gene TRBJ1-1; 8 bases map to TRBD1. With 0 bases clipped from V and 3 bases from J, the junction kept 10 bases outside the gene matches. This CDR3 has 17 residues. Germline CDR1 and CDR2: SGHRS and YFSETQ. The DNA for the CDR3 is TGCGCCAGCAGCTTGGTGGGGACAGGTCCCGGGGACACTGAAGCTTTCTTT. This sequence encodes CASSLVGTGPGDTEAFF.

The genes are TRBV2 and TRBJ1-5, with D hard to call. V lost 4 bases and J 6 bases, leaving 7 bases between the germline ends. There are 12 residues in the CDR3. Germline assignment: CDR1 SNHLY and CDR2 FYNNEI. The CDR3 is CASSADFQPQHF. CDR3 bases: TGTGCCAGCAGTGCAGATTTTCAGCCCCAGCATTTT.

The chain recombines TRBV5-1 with TRBJ1-2, with a weak D call TRBD1 (5 bases). Trimming left V 5 bases short and J 2 bases short, with 7 bases between. The CDR3 contains 12 residues. Germline lookup yields CDR1 SGHRS and CDR2 YFSETQ. The CDR3 DNA sequence: TGCGCCAGCAGGCGGGGGAACTATGGCTACACCTTC. Translated, it gives CASRRGNYGYTF.

This clone was recorded only once. The chain joins TRBV6-5 to TRBJ2-1; 8 nucleotides match TRBD1. CDR3 length: 15 residues. Per the germline V gene, CDR1 is MNHEY and CDR2 is SVGAGI. Trimming at V came to 0 bases and at J to 8 bases, leaving 6 bases not matched to a gene. The CDR3 DNA follows: TGTGCCAGCAGTTACTCCGGACAGGGTGCAGATGAGCAGTTCTTC. Encoded protein: CASSYSGQGADEQFF.

The rearrangement joins TRBV13 to TRBJ2-3; 9 bases align to TRBD2. Unmatched junction bases numbered 11, after V lost 0 bases and J lost 7 bases. The CDR3 length is 17 residues. Germline V gene data show CDR1 as PRHDT and CDR2 as FYEKMQ (reference sequence). In DNA form, the CDR3 reads TGTGCCAGCAGCTTAGGTGCGCGGGGGGGCCTCATTTATACGCAGTATTTT. Encoded protein: CASSLGARGGLIYTQYF.

CDR3 bases: TGTGCCAGCTCACCACCGTCCGGGGACAGAGTCCTATTAACTAATGAAAAACTGTTTTTT. This codes for CASSPPSGDRVLLTNEKLFF. This chain connects TRBV18 to TRBJ1-4; 7 bases match TRBD1. V lost 0 bases, J lost 1 base, and 14 bases stayed unmatched. There are 20 residues in the CDR3. Per germline, CDR1 KGHSH and CDR2 LQKENI.

V and J are TRBV19 and TRBJ2-3; no firm D call. The CDR3 length is 15 residues. Per the germline V gene, CDR1 is LNHDA and CDR2 is SQIVND (reference sequence). Trimming pared 3 bases from V and 2 bases from J, leaving 12 bases between. The CDR3 nucleotides read TGTGCCAGTAGTATCTGGGCTCCTCCCACAGATACGCAGTATTTT. It translates to CASSIWAPPTDTQYF. Full variable domain (rest looked up from reference TRBV19 and TRBJ2-3): DGGITQSPKYLFRKEGQNVTLSCEQNLNHDAMYWYRQDPGQGLRLIYYSQIVNDFQKGDIAEGYSVSREKKESFPLTVTSAQKNPTAFYLCASSIWAPPTDTQYFGPGTRLTVL.

CDR3: CASSPRQGAGGYTF. The CDR3 DNA reads as TGTGCCAGCAGCCCAAGACAGGGGGCGGGAGGCTACACCTTC. The chain has TRBV7-9 and TRBJ1-2, with TRBD1 matching 10 bases. Trimming cost V 5 bases and J 8 bases; bases outside gene matches: 8. The germline gives CDR1 SEHNR, CDR2 FQNEAQ (reference sequence). This CDR3 is 14 amino acids long.

In this sample, this clone turned up once. The chain has TRBV5-1 and TRBJ1-4; TRBD1 is a possible D gene (6 bases). This CDR3 spans 14 amino acids. Trimming pared 4 bases from V and 8 bases from J, leaving 15 bases between. The germline V gene encodes CDR1 SGHRS and CDR2 YFSETQ. The DNA for the CDR3 is TGCGCCAGCAGCCCCCAGGGGAGCGGAGAAAAACTGTTTTTT. The encoded protein is CASSPQGSGEKLFF.

V gene TRBV7-6 combines with J gene TRBJ1-3, with D uncertain. The V end lost 5 bases, the J end lost 8 bases, and 16 bases lay between the germline ends. The CDR3 has 14 amino acids. Germline V gene sequence: CDR1 SGHVS, CDR2 FNYEAQ. CDR3 residues: CASSLNRPRDTIYF. In nucleotides, the CDR3 is TGTGCCAGCAGCCTAAACCGACCTCGGGACACCATATATTTT.

This chain uses TRBV5-4 with TRBJ2-1; 7 nucleotides match TRBD1. V dropped 2 bases and J dropped 7; count of bases not matched to a gene: 6. Germline values: CDR1 SGHNT, CDR2 YYREEE (reference sequence). This CDR3 contains 14 residues. In nucleotides, the CDR3 is TGTGCCAGCAGCTTTGGACAGGCGAGGAATGAGCAGTTCTTC. This codes for CASSFGQARNEQFF.

CDR3 loop: CASSAEQGAVDEAFF. The DNA for the CDR3 is TGCGCCAGCAGCGCCGAACAGGGGGCGGTTGATGAAGCTTTCTTT. This chain uses TRBV5-1 with TRBJ1-1; TRBD1 matches 9 bases. CDR3 length: 15 amino acids. CDR1 and CDR2 from the germline V gene are SGHRS and YFSETQ. With V trimmed by 4 bases and J by 7 bases, 11 bases remained unmatched. Complete variable domain (other parts from reference TRBV5-1 and TRBJ1-1): KAGVTQTPRYLIKTRGQQVTLSCSPISGHRSVSWYQQTPGQGLQFLFEYFSETQRNKGNFPGRFSGRQFSNSRSEMNVSTLELGDSALYLCASSAEQGAVDEAFFGQGTRLTVV.

The chain employs TRBV9 and TRBJ2-1, with a weak D call TRBD1 (6 bases). The germline V gene has CDR1 SGDLS and CDR2 YYNGEE. V was trimmed by 0 bases and J by 4 bases, leaving 11 bases between them. The CDR3 consists of 15 residues. CDR3 coding DNA: TGTGCCAGCAGCGTAGAAGGACAGATGTACAATGAGCAGTTCTTC. This sequence encodes CASSVEGQMYNEQFF.

The chain combines TRBV7-2 with TRBJ1-2; D is uncertain. Germline loops: CDR1 SGHTA, CDR2 FQGNSA. The CDR3 extends over 14 amino acids. The V end was cut by 5 bases, the J end by 0 bases, with 10 bases between. CDR3 in amino acids: CASSTTYSNYGYTF. DNA of the CDR3: TGTGCCAGCAGCACCACCTACTCTAACTATGGCTACACCTTC.

The chain couples TRBV4-3 to TRBJ1-2; D is possibly TRBD1 (6 bases). CDR3 length: 13 amino acids. V was pared by 2 bases and J by 6 bases, with 10 bases between. Germline-derived CDR1 and CDR2 are LGHNA and YSLEER. CDR3 DNA sequence: TGCGCCAGCAGCCAATCAGGGGCACATGGCTACACCTTC. Residues: CASSQSGAHGYTF.

The chain combines TRBV7-8 with TRBJ1-5; TRBD1 agrees at 7 bases. Germline V gene lookup returns CDR1 SGHVS and CDR2 FQNEAQ. The V and J ends lost 5 bases and 7 bases, in that order; junction bases with no gene match: 17. The CDR3 spans 17 residues. The CDR3 region has the DNA TGTGCCAGCAGCCCCACCCGGGACAGCCATTTAGGGCAGCCCCAGCATTTT. This translates into CASSPTRDSHLGQPQHF.

The chain couples TRBV2 to TRBJ2-1, with D possibly being TRBD2 (6 bases). The ends were cut back, 6 bases at V and 0 bases at J, with 12 bases in the middle. CDR1 and CDR2 (germline): SNHLY, FYNNEI. The CDR3 is made up of 15 amino acids. CDR3 residues: CASSRGVRSYNEQFF. The CDR3 DNA reads as TGTGCCAGCAGCCGCGGGGTTCGCTCCTACAATGAGCAGTTCTTC.

This clone was picked up a small number of times. The rearrangement links TRBV6-1 to TRBJ1-3; D is uncertain. This CDR3 is 16 amino acids long. With 4 bases removed from V and 0 bases from J, the gap between germline ends came to 13 bases. Germline V gene sequence: CDR1 MNHNS, CDR2 SASEGT. The CDR3 region is CASSASSERSGNTIYF. In nucleotides, the CDR3 is TGTGCCAGCAGTGCATCTTCGGAGCGCTCTGGAAACACCATATATTTT.

The chain links TRBV18 to TRBJ1-5; TRBD1 is a possible D gene (5 bases). V dropped 4 bases and J dropped 8 bases, with 12 bases sitting between them. The length of the CDR3 is 13 residues. Germline CDR1 KGHSH, CDR2 LQKENI. Here the CDR3 reads CASSHGGVEPQHF. CDR3 in DNA: TGTGCCAGCTCACACGGGGGAGTTGAGCCCCAGCATTTT.

The count of this clone is one. The rearrangement uses TRBV2 and TRBJ1-2; TRBD1 might be the D (6 bases). Germline CDR1 and CDR2: SNHLY and FYNNEI. The CDR3 runs 17 residues. With 3 bases removed from V and 4 bases from J, the gap between germline ends came to 21 bases. In nucleotides, the CDR3 is TGTGCCAGCAGTGAGGGGTTTGGCAGGGGTAGTTTCTATGGCTACACCTTC. Translated, it gives CASSEGFGRGSFYGYTF.

Turning to this clone: Other DNA sequences in this specimen translate into the identical CDR3. The gene calls are TRBV6-1 and TRBJ2-5; perhaps TRBD2 as D (5 bases). The CDR3 has 15 residues. Germline-derived CDR1 and CDR2 are MNHNS and SASEGT. The ends were cut back, 1 base at V and 4 bases at J, with 13 bases in the middle. The CDR3 region is CASSEGVLAGETQYF. CDR3 DNA: TGTGCCAGCAGTGAAGGGGTCCTAGCCGGAGAGACCCAGTACTTC.

In its sample, this clone was seen many times. V gene TRBV7-9 combines with J gene TRBJ1-5, with 8 positions matching TRBD1. J was trimmed by 5 bases and V by 6 bases; bases with no gene match: 6. The V gene's germline CDR1 is SEHNR and CDR2 FQNEAQ (reference sequence). This CDR3 spans 14 amino acids. The CDR3 loop is CASRYQGADQPQHF. In DNA form, the CDR3 reads TGTGCCAGCAGGTATCAGGGGGCGGATCAGCCCCAGCATTTT.

The J gene is TRBJ1-2, the V gene TRBV11-2; unclear D gene. Per the germline V gene, CDR1 is SGHAT and CDR2 is FQNNGV. V lost 5 bases and J 2 bases, leaving 15 bases between the germline ends. The CDR3 sequence is 15 residues long. CDR3 residues: CASSPEPTKNYGYTF. In DNA, the CDR3 is TGTGCCAGCAGCCCCGAACCAACTAAAAACTATGGCTACACCTTC.